This record covers a single T cell receptor (beta chain). Its antigen is unknown. The entry originates in a study of T cell responses to AZD1222 COVID-19 vaccine. The data were produced by immunoSEQ multiplex PCR, yet TCRdb's version contains in-frame clones alone and is incomplete. The table records tens of thousands of clones, 80% to 90% of them present only once. Whole-study results and caveats: Repertoire samples came only from after the peak T cell response. There were vaccine-associated CD4 TCRs across spike, dominant at 160-218 and 743-854. Clonal diversity was possibly underestimated; the donors were predominantly white British and more often female.

The CDR3 covers 15 residues. The specimen comprised peripheral blood, sampled 28 days after the second AZD1222 dose. The sequence was obtained from an adult who received the AZD1222 COVID-19 vaccine. The chain combines TRBV21-1 with TRBJ2-7; the tabulated D call, TRBD2, remains unverified against the DNA. TRBV21-1 is noted as a pseudogene. The CDR3 region has the DNA TGTGCCAGCAGCCACCGGTTCAATTTTGTCTACGAGCAGTACTTC. As protein: CASSHRFNFVYEQYF.